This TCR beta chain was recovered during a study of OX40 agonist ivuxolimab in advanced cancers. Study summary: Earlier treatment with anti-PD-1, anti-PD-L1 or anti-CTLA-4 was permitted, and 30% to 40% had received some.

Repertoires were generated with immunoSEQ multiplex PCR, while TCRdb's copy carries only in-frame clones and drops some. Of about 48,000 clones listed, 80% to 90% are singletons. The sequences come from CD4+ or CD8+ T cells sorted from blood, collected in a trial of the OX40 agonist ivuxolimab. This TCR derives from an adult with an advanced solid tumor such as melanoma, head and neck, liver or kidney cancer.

This CDR3 reads CAWRIAAGRTEAFF. In nucleotides, the CDR3 is TGTGCCTGGAGGATTGCGGCTGGACGCACTGAAGCTTTCTTT. V and J are TRBV30 and TRBJ1-1; D is undetermined. Germline CDR1 reads GTSNPN; CDR2 reads SVGIG (reference sequence). The V and J ends lost 3 bases and 4 bases respectively, with 15 bases between them. This CDR3 spans 14 amino acids.